This TCR beta chain was identified during a study of T cells in Graves' hyperthyroidism and ophthalmopathy. This clonotype was recorded many times. From RNA transcripts, TCR beta CDR3 regions were amplified. Researchers ran a first-round RT-PCR on the TCR CDR3 using the HTBI primer set. TCRdb itself ran the multiplex PCR reads through MiXCR, one entry per CDR3 protein. The sample has about 500,000 distinct CDR3 sequences, roughly an eighth seen once. This CDR3 region has 13 residues. Trimming shortened V by 5 bases and J by 8 bases, and 15 bases separated the two germline ends. Germline lookup yields CDR1 DFQATT and CDR2 SNEGSKA (reference sequence).

This chain connects TRBV20-1 to TRBJ2-2, with a possible D match to TRBD1 (5 bases). The clonotype originates from a woman younger than 30 with Graves' hyperthyroidism. The material sequenced was blood. This chain's CDR3 is CSAGPGARGELFF. The CDR3 DNA reads TGCAGTGCTGGCCCTGGGGCGCGGGGGGAGCTGTTTTTT.